The 17 T cell receptor beta chains below all came from one sample that was sequenced in a study of blood T cell repertoires in COVID-19 (dated by TCRdb to 2018 to 2020). Library generation was performed with the immunoSEQ multiplex PCR assay. TCRdb provides this immuneACCESS table in a form limited to in-frame rearrangements. Some clones are lacking; in checked studies, under half of them reflect an unresolved V gene, and why the rest are absent is not known. Here the sample has 150,000 to 200,000 clones; 84% occur a single time. The ten largest make up about 3.3% of the sample. The sample was PBMCs or T cells enriched from blood (not recorded which). The receptor source for this set is a woman aged 25-40 years who had been exposed to COVID-19.

The genes are TRBV5-6 and TRBJ2-1; TRBD2 aligns across 7 bases. The CDR3 totals 13 residues. The germline CDR1 and CDR2 sequences are SGHDT and YYEEEE. The trim removed 2 bases at V and 5 bases at J, leaving 1 base unmatched. CDR3 DNA sequence: TGTGCCAGCAGCTTCGGGACTAACAATGAGCAGTTCTTC. It translates to CASSFGTNNEQFF. Combining the CDR3 with reference TRBV5-6 and TRBJ2-1 gives the whole variable domain DAGVTQSPTHLIKTRGQQVTLRCSPKSGHDTVSWYQQALGQGPQFIFQYYEEEERQRGNFPDRFSGHQFPNYSSELNVNALLLGDSALYLCASSFGTNNEQFFGPGTRLTVL.

The V call is TRBV6-4, the J call TRBJ2-1; 11 nucleotides line up with TRBD2. J gave up 8 bases and V 0 bases, and 6 bases lay outside the gene matches. Germline V gives CDR1 MRHNA, CDR2 SNTAGT. This CDR3 contains 16 residues. Here the CDR3 DNA reads TGTGCCAGCAGTGACTCGGTTAGCGGGGGGGCCGATGAGCAGTTCTTC. It is translated as CASSDSVSGGADEQFF.

This clone was recorded a few times. The chain has TRBV9 and TRBJ1-2, with TRBD1 identical over 8 bases. The CDR3 is 12 amino acids. CDR1 and CDR2 from the germline V gene are SGDLS and YYNGEE. The V segment lost 3 bases and the J segment 8 bases; nucleotides outside the gene matches: 3. The CDR3 region has the DNA TGTGCCAGCAGCGACAGGGGGGACGGCTACACCTTC. It translates to CASSDRGDGYTF.

This chain links TRBV28 with TRBJ2-2; 7 bases line up with TRBD1. From germline, CDR1 is MDHEN and CDR2 SYDVKM. V was clipped by 8 bases and J by 5 bases; unmatched bases: 11. The CDR3 is 15 amino acids. The CDR3 nucleotides are TGTGCCAGCGTCCACCGGGACAGAGAAACCGGGGAGCTGTTTTTT. Its protein is CASVHRDRETGELFF.

The chain links TRBV9 to TRBJ1-4, with 7 bases lining up with TRBD1. This CDR3 spans 16 amino acids. V lost 3 bases to trimming and J lost 4 bases; unmatched junction nucleotides: 9. Per germline, CDR1 SGDLS and CDR2 YYNGEE. CDR3 sequence reads: CASSANRGRGNEKLFF. As DNA, the CDR3 is TGTGCCAGCAGCGCCAACAGGGGCCGGGGTAATGAAAAACTGTTTTTT.

V and J are TRBV5-6 and TRBJ1-2; the D gene is possibly TRBD1 (5 bases). This CDR3 is 14 amino acids long. The V end was cut by 4 bases, the J end by 5 bases, with 15 bases between. Germline assignment: CDR1 SGHDT and CDR2 YYEEEE. DNA for the CDR3: TGTGCCAGCAGCCCTCTGGGAGGGGATTATGGCTACACCTTC. It translates to CASSPLGGDYGYTF.

J is TRBJ1-5 and V is TRBV18; D is possibly TRBD1 (5 bases). Germline V lookup: CDR1 KGHSH, CDR2 LQKENI. V lost 5 bases and J lost 4, with 30 bases in between. The CDR3 length is 20 residues. For the CDR3, the DNA is TGTGCCAGCTCAATGGACTCACCGTTTGAGTATCAGGGAGGGAATCAGCCCCAGCATTTT. It encodes CASSMDSPFEYQGGNQPQHF.

This chain links TRBV2 with TRBJ2-7; the match to TRBD1 covers 7 bases. Trimming cost V 8 bases and J 2 bases; bases outside gene matches: 3. The CDR3 has 12 amino acids. CDR1 is SNHLY and CDR2 is FYNNEI in the germline V gene. The CDR3 DNA sequence: TGTGCCAGCTTACAGGGGACCTACGAGCAGTACTTC. It translates to CASLQGTYEQYF.

V and J are TRBV4-1 and TRBJ2-3; TRBD2 aligns across 12 bases. Germline V lookup: CDR1 MGHRA, CDR2 YSYEKL. CDR3 size: 17 residues. V shed 4 bases, J shed 6 bases, and the junction held 11 bases outside the gene matches. CDR3 DNA sequence: TGCGCCAGCAGCCTGTGGACTAGCGGGGTCCGGGAGGATACGCAGTATTTT. Its translation is CASSLWTSGVREDTQYF.

The chain couples TRBV7-2 to TRBJ1-4; maybe TRBD1 (5 bases). This CDR3 spans 15 amino acids. V lost 1 base and J 5 bases, leaving 11 bases between the germline ends. Germline V lookup: CDR1 SGHTA, CDR2 FQGNSA. The CDR3 reads CASSLVFGGNEKLFF. DNA of the CDR3: TGTGCCAGCAGCTTAGTATTTGGGGGGAATGAAAAACTGTTTTTT.

The V gene is TRBV5-1, the J gene TRBJ1-6, with 8 bases aligning to TRBD1. J was trimmed by 9 bases and V by 0 bases; bases with no gene match: 5. This CDR3 is 15 amino acids long. Germline V gives CDR1 SGHRS, CDR2 YFSETQ. CDR3 in amino acids: CASSLAQGAISPLHF. In DNA form, the CDR3 reads TGCGCCAGCAGCTTGGCCCAGGGGGCGATTTCACCCCTCCACTTT. Together with reference TRBV5-1 and TRBJ1-6, the CDR3 gives the full variable domain: KAGVTQTPRYLIKTRGQQVTLSCSPISGHRSVSWYQQTPGQGLQFLFEYFSETQRNKGNFPGRFSGRQFSNSRSEMNVSTLELGDSALYLCASSLAQGAISPLHFGNGTRLTVT.

The chain carries TRBV9 and TRBJ2-1; TRBD2 is a possible D gene (5 bases). This CDR3 spans 17 amino acids. CDR1 is SGDLS, CDR2 YYNGEE, per germline. V was pared by 0 bases and J by 2 bases, with 15 bases between. The CDR3, as DNA: TGTGCCAGCAGCGTAGGGGAGCTTGCCACCCCCTACAATGAGCAGTTCTTC. This gives the protein CASSVGELATPYNEQFF.

Concerning this clone: Other nucleotide sequences in the sample specify the same CDR3. The gene calls are TRBV5-1 and TRBJ1-1; 8 nucleotides agree with TRBD1. The length of the CDR3 is 14 residues. Trimming removed 4 bases from V and 5 bases from J; junction bases left unmatched: 7. Germline V gives CDR1 SGHRS, CDR2 YFSETQ. The CDR3 protein is CASSLTGAGTEAFF. CDR3 nucleotides: TGCGCCAGCAGCCTGACAGGGGCGGGTACTGAAGCTTTCTTT. Complete variable domain (other parts from reference TRBV5-1 and TRBJ1-1): KAGVTQTPRYLIKTRGQQVTLSCSPISGHRSVSWYQQTPGQGLQFLFEYFSETQRNKGNFPGRFSGRQFSNSRSEMNVSTLELGDSALYLCASSLTGAGTEAFFGQGTRLTVV.

This rearrangement joins TRBV12-5 to TRBJ2-7; perhaps TRBD2 as D (5 bases). This CDR3 has 13 amino acids. CDR1 is LGHNT and CDR2 is FRNRAP in the germline V gene. CDR3 residues: CATTGDYTYEQYF. The CDR3 DNA reads TGTGCAACTACGGGCGACTATACCTACGAGCAGTACTTC.

The chain couples TRBV3-1 (or the pseudogene TRBV3-2) to TRBJ1-1; 7 bases fit TRBD1. Per the germline V gene, CDR1 is LGHDT and CDR2 is YNNKEL (reference sequence). The CDR3 is made up of 12 amino acids. V gave up 1 base and J gave up 9 bases; unmatched junction bases: 2. The CDR3 DNA is TGTGCCAGCAGCCAAGGGGACAGTAAAGCTTTCTTT. Translated, it gives CASSQGDSKAFF.

This chain joins TRBV6-2 or TRBV6-3 and TRBJ1-1, with 7 bases fitting TRBD1. V trimming: 2 bases; J trimming: 5 bases; junction bases outside the gene matches: 8. Germline-derived CDR1 and CDR2 are MNHEY and SVGEGT. The CDR3 length is 15 residues. The CDR3 sequence: CASSYSTGVYTEAFF. The DNA for the CDR3 is TGTGCCAGCAGTTACAGTACAGGGGTTTATACTGAAGCTTTCTTT.

V usage is TRBV3-1 (or the pseudogene TRBV3-2) and J usage is TRBJ1-3; 9 bases fit TRBD1. The junction had 1 base not matched to a gene; V was cut back by 1 base and J by 0 bases. There are 16 residues in the CDR3. Germline CDR1 and CDR2: LGHDT and YNNKEL (reference sequence). DNA for the CDR3: TGTGCCAGCAGCCAAGCGACAGGGGGCTCTGGAAACACCATATATTTT. Amino acids: CASSQATGGSGNTIYF.